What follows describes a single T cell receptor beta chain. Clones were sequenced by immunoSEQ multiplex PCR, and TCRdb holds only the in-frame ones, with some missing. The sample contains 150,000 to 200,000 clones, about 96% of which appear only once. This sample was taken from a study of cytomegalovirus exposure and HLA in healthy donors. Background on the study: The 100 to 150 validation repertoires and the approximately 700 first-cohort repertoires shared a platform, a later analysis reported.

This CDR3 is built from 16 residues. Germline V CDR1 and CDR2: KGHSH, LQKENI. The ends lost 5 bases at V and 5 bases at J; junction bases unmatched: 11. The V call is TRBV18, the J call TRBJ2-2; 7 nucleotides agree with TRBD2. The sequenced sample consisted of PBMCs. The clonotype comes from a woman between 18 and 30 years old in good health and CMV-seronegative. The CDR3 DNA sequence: TGTGCCAGCTCAGCTCAAAGCGGGATCGAGACCGGGGAGCTGTTTTTT. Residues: CASSAQSGIETGELFF.